This T cell receptor (beta chain) is drawn from a study of cytomegalovirus exposure and HLA in healthy donors. Study outcomes and limitations: Most of the TCR beta V segments (in an earlier analysis) were productive either about 90% or about 30% of the time. Per a later analysis, approximately 16,000 TCR beta sequences showed association with HLA alleles at 0.05 false discovery rate. Sequencing probably produced one cluster of sequence variants that were highly shared.

The PCR contained 60 Vbeta and 13 Jbeta primers. Clones were read by immunoSEQ multiplex PCR, and TCRdb kept only the in-frame ones, dropping some. The repertoire includes some 150,000 clones, roughly 85% of them detected once, and about 1.8% sits in the top ten. The CDR3 runs to 15 residues. The V gene's germline CDR1 is MGHRA and CDR2 YSYEKL. V lost 4 bases and J lost 6; bases outside the gene matches: 9. To note about this clone: Its cognate antigen is unknown.

The V call is TRBV4-1, the J call TRBJ1-2; 9 positions agree with TRBD1. The receptor was isolated from a woman in her twenties or thirties in good health and CMV-seronegative. Sequenced: PBMCs. CDR3 DNA: TGCGCCAGCAGCCTGGGACAGGGTGGGGGGGATGGCTACACCTTC. Its protein product is CASSLGQGGGDGYTF.